One sample yielded the 19 T cell receptor beta chains listed below, sequenced in a study of glioma-infiltrating T cells after dendritic cell vaccination. Regarding time point: after dendritic cell vaccination, including at tumor progression/relapse. The protocol was immunoSEQ multiplex PCR, while the TCRdb copy is restricted to in-frame clones and leaves out a portion. The repertoire holds around 92,000 clones, around 80% seen once, with around 5.4% in the top ten. Sequencing was performed on blood, taken after dendritic cell vaccination. These receptor sequences come from a human donor with glioblastoma.

This clone was seen a single time. V usage is TRBV5-1 and J usage is TRBJ2-7; D call uncertain. Germline V gene sequence: CDR1 SGHRS, CDR2 YFSETQ. The CDR3 consists of 13 residues. The V end was cut by 4 bases, the J end by 3 bases, with 11 bases between. CDR3: CASSPSLGYEQYF. The DNA for the CDR3 is TGCGCCAGCAGCCCCTCTCTCGGCTACGAGCAGTACTTC.

The J gene is TRBJ1-5, the V gene TRBV4-1; D remains unclear. Trimming cost V 0 bases and J 7 bases, with 7 bases left between them. CDR3 length: 13 residues. CDR1 is MGHRA and CDR2 is YSYEKL in the germline V gene. The CDR3 nucleotides are TGCGCCAGCAGCCAAGATGTCAGACAGCCCCAGCATTTT. This translates into CASSQDVRQPQHF.

This clone showed up just a few times. The V call is TRBV28, the J call TRBJ1-3; D ambiguous. The CDR3 runs to 14 residues. CDR1 and CDR2 from the germline V gene are MDHEN and SYDVKM. Trimming removed 1 base at V and 5 bases at J, with 9 bases between. CDR3 nucleotide sequence: TGTGCCAGCAGTTTATCTGCAGGTCGAAACACCATATATTTT. Residues: CASSLSAGRNTIYF.

The chain carries TRBV7-9 and TRBJ1-2, with no clear D. The CDR3 runs to 14 residues. V lost 5 bases, J lost 6 bases, and 16 bases lay in between. Germline lookup yields CDR1 SEHNR and CDR2 FQNEAQ (reference sequence). CDR3 nucleotides: TGTGCCAGCAGCACTATTCTCGGGTATGATGGCTACACCTTC. Its protein is CASSTILGYDGYTF.

There are a few counts of this clone. The genes are TRBV11-2 and TRBJ2-7; D is ambiguous. Deletions cut 2 bases from V and 2 bases from J, with 16 bases between. This CDR3 spans 16 amino acids. Germline CDR1 reads SGHAT; CDR2 reads FQNNGV. CDR3 DNA sequence: TGTGCCAGCAGCTTATCCTTCTGGGCCGACGCCTACGAGCAGTACTTC. Amino acid sequence: CASSLSFWADAYEQYF. The variable domain in full, with the rest retrieved from reference TRBV11-2 and TRBJ2-7, is EAGVAQSPRYKIIEKRQSVAFWCNPISGHATLYWYQQILGQGPKLLIQFQNNGVVDDSQLPKDRFSAERLKGVDSTLKIQPAKLEDSAVYLCASSLSFWADAYEQYFGPGTRLTVT.

Only a few counts were recorded for this clone. In DNA form, the CDR3 reads TGTGCCAGCAGCCAAGTAGGAGGCTGGCTCTCCGGCTACACCTTC. As protein: CASSQVGGWLSGYTF. V usage is TRBV14 and J usage is TRBJ1-2; unclear D gene. Per the germline V gene, CDR1 is SGHDN and CDR2 is FVKESK. V was pared by 1 base and J by 8 bases, with 17 bases between. The CDR3 contains 15 residues.

The rearrangement uses TRBV30 and TRBJ1-1; the D gene is possibly TRBD1 (5 bases). The V and J ends lost 3 bases and 1 base respectively, with 12 bases between them. Germline assignment: CDR1 GTSNPN and CDR2 SVGIG (reference sequence). This CDR3 is built from 14 residues. CDR3 amino acids: CAWRDTAWNTEAFF. The CDR3 DNA is TGTGCCTGGAGGGACACCGCCTGGAACACTGAAGCTTTCTTT.

The V and J genes are TRBV6-8 and TRBJ2-7, with D possibly TRBD2 on 6 matching bases. CDR3 size: 15 residues. V gave up 6 bases and J gave up 3 bases, with 18 bases separating them. CDR1 is MNHGY, CDR2 SAAAGT, per germline. Written as DNA, the CDR3 is TGTGCCAGCAGCCAACCCCGGGACTTTGTCTACGAGCAGTACTTC. As protein: CASSQPRDFVYEQYF.

The chain has TRBV7-9 and TRBJ2-5; D might be TRBD1 (5 bases). Trimming stripped 4 bases from V and 5 bases from J, with 17 bases between. Germline CDR1 SEHNR, CDR2 FQNEAQ (reference sequence). CDR3 length equals 15 residues. The CDR3 DNA reads TGTGCCAGCAGCTGGCTGAGTCTAGGGGCTGAGACCCAGTACTTC. The encoded protein is CASSWLSLGAETQYF.

This chain joins TRBV5-1 and TRBJ2-3; 8 nucleotides align to TRBD1. The CDR3 extends over 15 amino acids. The germline gives CDR1 SGHRS, CDR2 YFSETQ. Trimming at V came to 0 bases and at J to 2 bases, leaving 2 bases not matched to a gene. CDR3 amino acids: CASSLGQGTTDTQYF. CDR3 DNA sequence: TGCGCCAGCAGCTTGGGACAGGGGACCACAGATACGCAGTATTTT. The full variable domain, in which reference TRBV5-1 and TRBJ2-3 provide the parts outside the CDR3, is KAGVTQTPRYLIKTRGQQVTLSCSPISGHRSVSWYQQTPGQGLQFLFEYFSETQRNKGNFPGRFSGRQFSNSRSEMNVSTLELGDSALYLCASSLGQGTTDTQYFGPGTRLTVL.

The chain couples TRBV6-5 to TRBJ2-3, with 8 nucleotides matching TRBD2. The CDR3 runs to 13 residues. J lost 3 bases, V lost 6 bases, and 2 bases had no gene match. Looked up from germline, CDR1 is MNHEY and CDR2 is SVGAGI. CDR3 protein: CASRGGGTDTQYF. The CDR3 nucleotides read TGTGCCAGCAGAGGCGGGGGGACAGATACGCAGTATTTT.

This clone has a single count. The gene calls are TRBV2 and TRBJ1-2, with 11 nucleotides matching TRBD1. V trimming: 5 bases; J trimming: 9 bases; junction bases outside the gene matches: 5. CDR1 is SNHLY and CDR2 is FYNNEI in the germline V gene. This CDR3 spans 13 amino acids. The CDR3 here is CASSTGTGGSYTF. As DNA, the CDR3 is TGTGCCAGCAGTACCGGGACAGGGGGAAGCTACACCTTC.

This clone showed up just a few times. The chain combines TRBV7-2 with TRBJ1-1; D may be TRBD1 (5 bases). V gave up 3 bases and J gave up 4 bases, with 12 bases separating them. This CDR3 is built from 14 residues. Per germline, CDR1 SGHTA and CDR2 FQGNSA. The CDR3 loop reads CASSFGRGSTEAFF. The CDR3, as DNA: TGTGCCAGCAGCTTTGGAAGGGGAAGCACTGAAGCTTTCTTT.

The gene calls are TRBV29-1 and TRBJ2-7, with 9 bases that match TRBD1. The CDR3 length is 17 residues. Germline CDR1 SQVTM, CDR2 ANQGSEA. J was trimmed by 1 base and V by 2 bases; bases with no gene match: 12. CDR3 sequence reads: CSVEWDRVEDGSYEQYF. In nucleotides, the CDR3 is TGCAGCGTTGAATGGGACAGGGTAGAAGATGGGTCCTACGAGCAGTACTTC.

Concerning this clone itself: The sample has other DNA sequences that encode this CDR3 too. This chain connects TRBV30 to TRBJ1-1; D is ambiguous. The ends were cut back, 0 bases at V and 0 bases at J, with 5 bases in the middle. Per the germline V gene, CDR1 is GTSNPN and CDR2 is SVGIG (reference sequence). The CDR3 loop spans 13 amino acids. In DNA, the CDR3 is TGTGCCTGGAGTGTACAAATGAACACTGAAGCTTTCTTT. This codes for CAWSVQMNTEAFF.

In this sample, this clone turned up a few times. The V call is TRBV30, the J call TRBJ1-2; D unclear. The ends were cut back, 5 bases at V and 2 bases at J, with 12 bases in the middle. Germline assignment: CDR1 GTSNPN and CDR2 SVGIG (reference sequence). CDR3 length: 13 residues. CDR3 residues: CAWEWAINYGYTF. The CDR3 DNA follows: TGTGCCTGGGAGTGGGCGATAAACTATGGCTACACCTTC.

DNA for the CDR3: TGTGCCAGCAGCCCGAACCGGTACGAGCAGTACTTC. Its translation: CASSPNRYEQYF. The genes are TRBV14 and TRBJ2-7; no reliable D call. CDR1 is SGHDN, CDR2 FVKESK, per germline. This CDR3 spans 12 amino acids. Trimming removed 4 bases at V and 4 bases at J, with 8 bases between.

The chain links TRBV6-5 to TRBJ2-5, with 8 positions matching TRBD1. Germline values: CDR1 MNHEY, CDR2 SVGAGI. This CDR3 is built from 15 residues. The trim removed 0 bases at V and 2 bases at J, leaving 2 bases unmatched. CDR3 protein: CASSYSGTGQETQYF. The CDR3 nucleotides read TGTGCCAGCAGTTACTCAGGGACAGGACAAGAGACCCAGTACTTC.

The V call is TRBV4-2, the J call TRBJ2-1; 10 bases fit TRBD2. CDR3 length equals 16 residues. The J segment lost 7 bases and the V segment lost 5 bases, leaving 11 bases of the junction unmatched. Germline-derived CDR1 and CDR2 are LGHNA and YNFKEQ. In DNA form, the CDR3 reads TGTGCCAGCAGCTACGGCAGCGGGGGGGCCGGGAATGAGCAGTTCTTC. This gives the protein CASSYGSGGAGNEQFF.